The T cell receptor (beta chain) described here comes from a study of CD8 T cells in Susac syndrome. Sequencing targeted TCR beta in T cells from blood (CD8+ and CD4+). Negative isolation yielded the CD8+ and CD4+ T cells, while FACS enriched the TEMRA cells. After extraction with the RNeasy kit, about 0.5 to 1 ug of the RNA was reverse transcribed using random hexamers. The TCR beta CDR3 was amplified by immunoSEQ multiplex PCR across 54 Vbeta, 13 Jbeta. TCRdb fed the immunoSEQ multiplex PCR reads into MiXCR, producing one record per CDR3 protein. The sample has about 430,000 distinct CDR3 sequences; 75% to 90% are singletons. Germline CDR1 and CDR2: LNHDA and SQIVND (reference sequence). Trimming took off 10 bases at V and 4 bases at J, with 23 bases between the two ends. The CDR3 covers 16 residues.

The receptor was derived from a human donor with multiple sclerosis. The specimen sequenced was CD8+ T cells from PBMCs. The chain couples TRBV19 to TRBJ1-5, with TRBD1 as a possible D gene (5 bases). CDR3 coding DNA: TGTGCCACAGCGCCGGGGGGAGGTCGTTTAAATCAGCCCCAGCATTTT. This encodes CATAPGGGRLNQPQHF.